This T cell receptor beta chain was profiled in a study of T cell changes during pregnancy in multiple sclerosis. This clone showed up just once. The germline CDR1 and CDR2 sequences are MNHNY and SVGAGI (reference sequence). There are 16 residues in the CDR3. V trimming: 6 bases; J trimming: 3 bases; junction bases outside the gene matches: 9. TCRdb's table, derived via immunoSEQ multiplex PCR, lists solely in-frame clones and lacks some. This sample has 55,000 to 85,000 clones, with approximately 94% found just once. This sample comprised peripheral blood, obtained in the third trimester of pregnancy. The receptor was derived from a female donor with multiple sclerosis, enrolled in a pregnancy study. The chain is built from TRBV6-6 and TRBJ2-2; 8 positions agree with TRBD1. CDR3 residues: CASSSLQGADTGELFF. In DNA, the CDR3 is TGTGCCAGCAGCTCCCTTCAGGGGGCGGACACCGGGGAGCTGTTTTTT.